This TCR beta chain was captured by sequencing in a study of response to subunit inactivated influenza vaccine. The CDR3 has 16 residues. V dropped 6 bases and J dropped 0 bases, with 14 bases sitting between them. Study-wide points: Each seasonal influenza vaccination, the authors suggested, recruits few new T cells.

This clonotype was observed a handful of times. Its antigen is not identified. TCRdb reprocessed the RT-PCR reads with MiXCR, giving one entry per CDR3 protein. The sample consists of some 300,000 distinct CDR3 sequences, 22% of them appearing once. The specimen comprised PBMCs from blood, sampled approximately 20 months after vaccination. This sequence joins TRBV12-3 or TRBV12-4 and TRBJ1-4; D call uncertain. This receptor was obtained from a man in his fifties or sixties who received an inactivated influenza vaccine. The CDR3, as DNA: TGTGCCAGCAGCCCGGGGATTTTGTCAACTAATGAAAAACTGTTTTTT. This sequence encodes CASSPGILSTNEKLFF.